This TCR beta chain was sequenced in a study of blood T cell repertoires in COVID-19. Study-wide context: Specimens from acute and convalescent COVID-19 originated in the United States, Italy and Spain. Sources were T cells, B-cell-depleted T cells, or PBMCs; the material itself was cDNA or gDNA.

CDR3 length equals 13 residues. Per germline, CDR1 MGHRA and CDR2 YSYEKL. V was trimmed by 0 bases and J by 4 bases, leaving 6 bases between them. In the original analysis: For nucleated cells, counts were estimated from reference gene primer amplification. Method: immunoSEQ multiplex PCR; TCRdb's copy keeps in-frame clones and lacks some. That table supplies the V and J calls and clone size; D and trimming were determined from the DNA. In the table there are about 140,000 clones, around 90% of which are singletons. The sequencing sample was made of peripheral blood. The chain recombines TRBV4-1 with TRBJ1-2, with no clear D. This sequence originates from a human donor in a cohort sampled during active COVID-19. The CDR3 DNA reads TGCGCCAGCAGCCAAGAACAAATCTATGGCTACACCTTC. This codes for CASSQEQIYGYTF.